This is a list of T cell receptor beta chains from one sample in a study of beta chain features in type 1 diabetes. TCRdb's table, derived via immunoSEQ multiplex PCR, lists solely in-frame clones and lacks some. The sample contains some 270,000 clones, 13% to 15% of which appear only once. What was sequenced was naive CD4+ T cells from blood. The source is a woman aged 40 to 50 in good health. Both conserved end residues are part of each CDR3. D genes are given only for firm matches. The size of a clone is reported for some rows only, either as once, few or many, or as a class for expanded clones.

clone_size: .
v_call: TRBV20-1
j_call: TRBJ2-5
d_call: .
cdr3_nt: TGCAGTGTAAGGGGAGAGACCCAGTACTTC
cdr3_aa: CSVRGETQYF

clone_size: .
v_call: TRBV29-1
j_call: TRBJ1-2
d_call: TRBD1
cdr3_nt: TGCAGCGTTGAAGCCCCAGGACAGGTCTATGGCTACACCTTC
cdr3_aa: CSVEAPGQVYGYTF

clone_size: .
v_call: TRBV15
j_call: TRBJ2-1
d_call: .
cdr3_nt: TGTGCCACCAGAGTAGCGGCACCCTGGGATGAGCAGTTCTTC
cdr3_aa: CATRVAAPWDEQFF

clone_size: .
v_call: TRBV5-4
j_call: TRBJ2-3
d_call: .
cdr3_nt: TGTGCCAGCAGAACTAGCACAGATACGCAGTATTTT
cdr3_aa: CASRTSTDTQYF

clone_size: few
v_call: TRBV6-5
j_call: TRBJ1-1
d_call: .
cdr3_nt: TGTGCCAGCAGTTCACGCCGGGTGTCTGAAGCTTTCTTT
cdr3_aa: CASSSRRVSEAFF

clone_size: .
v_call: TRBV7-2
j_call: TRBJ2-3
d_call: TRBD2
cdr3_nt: TGTGCCAGCAGAGCGGGGTTTAGCACAGATACGCAGTATTTT
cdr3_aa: CASRAGFSTDTQYF

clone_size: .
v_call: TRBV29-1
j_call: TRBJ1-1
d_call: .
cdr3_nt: TGCAGCGTTGAGCGGACTGTGGAAGCTTTCTTT
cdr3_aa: CSVERTVEAFF

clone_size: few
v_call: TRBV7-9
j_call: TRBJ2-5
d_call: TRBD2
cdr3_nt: TGTGCCAGCAGCTTACGTGGCGGGGGCCAAGAGACCCAGTACTTC
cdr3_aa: CASSLRGGGQETQYF

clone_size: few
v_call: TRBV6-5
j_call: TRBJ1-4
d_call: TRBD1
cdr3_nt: TGTGCCAGCAGTTCCTCTTACAGGGGTAGAGATGAAAAACTGTTTTTT
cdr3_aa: CASSSSYRGRDEKLFF

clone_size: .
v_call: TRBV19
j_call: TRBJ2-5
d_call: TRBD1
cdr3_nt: TGTGCCAGTGCCCGGACAGGGGCCAACCAAGAGACCCAGTACTTC
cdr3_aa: CASARTGANQETQYF

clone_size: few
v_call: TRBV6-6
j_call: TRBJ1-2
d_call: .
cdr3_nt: TGTGCCACAGGCGAGAGGAGGGACTATGGCTACACCTTC
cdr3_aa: CATGERRDYGYTF

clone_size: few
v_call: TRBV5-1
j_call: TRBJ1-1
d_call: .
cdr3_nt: TGCGCCAGCAGCCGGGTCCCACGACGGATGAACACTGAAGCTTTCTTT
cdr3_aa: CASSRVPRRMNTEAFF

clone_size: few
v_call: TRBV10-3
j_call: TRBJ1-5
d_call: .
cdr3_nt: TGTGCCATCAGTGAGTCCAGGGGTCAGCCCCAGCATTTT
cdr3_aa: CAISESRGQPQHF

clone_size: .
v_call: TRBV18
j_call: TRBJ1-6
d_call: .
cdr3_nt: TGTGCCAGCTCTCGAGACCTACAGGGATATAATTCACCCCTCCACTTT
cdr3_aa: CASSRDLQGYNSPLHF

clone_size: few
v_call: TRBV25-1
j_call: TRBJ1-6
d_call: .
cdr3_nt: TGTGCCAGCAGAGATACTTGGGACTCGATAAATTCACCCCTCCACTTT
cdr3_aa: CASRDTWDSINSPLHF

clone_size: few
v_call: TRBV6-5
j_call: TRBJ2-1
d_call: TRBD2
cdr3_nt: TGTGCCAGCAGTTACTCCCGGGAGGTTTACAATGAGCAGTTCTTC
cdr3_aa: CASSYSREVYNEQFF

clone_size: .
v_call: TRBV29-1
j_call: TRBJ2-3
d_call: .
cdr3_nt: TGCAGCGCCAAGCTCTGGACTCGGGGGTTCACAGATACGCAGTATTTT
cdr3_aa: CSAKLWTRGFTDTQYF

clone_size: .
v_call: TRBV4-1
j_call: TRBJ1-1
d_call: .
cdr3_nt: TGCGCCAGCAGCCAAGATGGAGCGTGGAACACTGAAGCTTTCTTT
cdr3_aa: CASSQDGAWNTEAFF

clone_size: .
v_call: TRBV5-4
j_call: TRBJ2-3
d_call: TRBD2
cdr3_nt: TGTGCCAGCACTATTGCCGAGCGGGGGACCGATACGCAGTATTTT
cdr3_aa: CASTIAERGTDTQYF

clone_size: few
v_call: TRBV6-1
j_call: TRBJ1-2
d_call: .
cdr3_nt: TGTGCCAGCAGTGAACGCGGAAACTATGGCTACACCTTC
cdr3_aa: CASSERGNYGYTF

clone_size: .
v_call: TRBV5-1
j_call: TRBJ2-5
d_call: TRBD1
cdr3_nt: TGCGCCAGCAGCCGGGACAGGGCGGGAGAGACCCAGTACTTC
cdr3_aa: CASSRDRAGETQYF

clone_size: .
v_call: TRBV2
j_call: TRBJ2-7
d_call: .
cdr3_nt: TGTGCCAGCAGTGGACGAGGGCCTCTCTACGAGCAGTACTTC
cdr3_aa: CASSGRGPLYEQYF

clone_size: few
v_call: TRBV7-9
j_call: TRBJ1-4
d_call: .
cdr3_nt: TGTGCCAGCAGCCTAACGGGGGTCGAAGAAAAACTGTTTTTT
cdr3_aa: CASSLTGVEEKLFF

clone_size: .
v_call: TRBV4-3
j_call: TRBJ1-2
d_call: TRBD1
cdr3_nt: TGCGCCAGCAGCCAAGATCGGGACAGGGGTTATGGCTACACCTTC
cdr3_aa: CASSQDRDRGYGYTF